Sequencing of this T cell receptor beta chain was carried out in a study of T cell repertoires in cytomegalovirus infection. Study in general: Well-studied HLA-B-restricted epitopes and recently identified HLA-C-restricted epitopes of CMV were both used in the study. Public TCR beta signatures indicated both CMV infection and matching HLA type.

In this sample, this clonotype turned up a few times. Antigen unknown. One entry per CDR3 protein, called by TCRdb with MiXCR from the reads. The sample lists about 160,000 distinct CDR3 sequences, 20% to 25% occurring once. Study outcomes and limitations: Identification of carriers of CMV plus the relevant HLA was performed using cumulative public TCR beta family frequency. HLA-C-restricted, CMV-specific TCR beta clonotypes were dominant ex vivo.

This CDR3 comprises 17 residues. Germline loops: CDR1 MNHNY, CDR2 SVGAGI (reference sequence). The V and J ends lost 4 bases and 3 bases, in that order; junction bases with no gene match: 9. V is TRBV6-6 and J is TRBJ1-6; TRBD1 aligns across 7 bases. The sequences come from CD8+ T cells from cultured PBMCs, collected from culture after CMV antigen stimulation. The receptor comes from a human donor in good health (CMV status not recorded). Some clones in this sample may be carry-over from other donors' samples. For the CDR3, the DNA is TGTGCCAGCAGTTTCCTACAGGGGCGCAACTATAATTCACCCCTCCACTTT. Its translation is CASSFLQGRNYNSPLHF.